The rows below give T cell receptor beta chains drawn from one sample of a study of beta chain features in type 1 diabetes. The table came from immunoSEQ multiplex PCR; TCRdb's copy has only in-frame clones and leaves some out. Of more than 25,000 clones in the sample, approximately 55% were seen once. The source material was Tregs from blood. Receptors originate from a woman younger than 30 with type 1 diabetes. CDR3s include the opening cysteine and the closing phenylalanine or tryptophan. D genes are given only for firm matches. Clone size is shown for a subset of rows, as once, few, many or a class of expanded clone.

j_call clone_size d_call v_call cdr3_aa cdr3_nt
TRBJ2-7 few TRBD2 TRBV18 CASSQTSGSSYEQYF TGTGCCAGCTCACAGACTAGCGGGAGCTCCTACGAGCAGTACTTC
TRBJ1-1 - - TRBV19 CASKLHEQENTEAFF TGTGCCAGTAAGCTCCATGAGCAAGAGAACACTGAAGCTTTCTTT
TRBJ1-1 - - TRBV28 CASSLGGINTEAFF TGTGCCAGCAGTTTGGGGGGGATTAACACTGAAGCTTTCTTT
TRBJ1-3 few - TRBV28 CASSSGAGNTIYF TGTGCCAGCAGTTCCGGGGCTGGAAACACCATATATTTT
TRBJ2-1 - - TRBV19 CASRLTDRFANEQFF TGTGCCAGTAGGCTCACTGACAGGTTCGCCAATGAGCAGTTCTTC
TRBJ2-1 - - TRBV6-5 CASSGESRYNEQFF TGTGCCAGCAGCGGGGAAAGCCGCTACAATGAGCAGTTCTTC
TRBJ2-1 once - TRBV6-1 CASSLPLAGPIEQFF TGTGCCAGCAGTCTACCCTTGGCGGGGCCAATTGAGCAGTTCTTC
TRBJ2-3 - TRBD2 TRBV7-2 CASSFSGSQADTQYF TGTGCCAGCAGCTTCAGCGGGAGCCAGGCAGATACGCAGTATTTT
TRBJ1-3 - TRBD1 TRBV5-5 CASSLGGDRANTIYF TGTGCCAGCAGCTTGGGTGGGGACAGGGCTAACACCATATATTTT
TRBJ2-7 few TRBD2 TRBV9 CASSLRTSGTEQYF TGTGCCAGCAGCCTGCGGACTAGCGGGACCGAGCAGTACTTC
TRBJ1-5 - - TRBV11-2 CASSPGTSGNQPQHF TGTGCCAGCAGCCCCGGGACATCTGGCAATCAGCCCCAGCATTTT
TRBJ2-3 - TRBD2 TRBV19 CASQESSGRSTDTQYF TGTGCCAGTCAAGAGTCGAGCGGGAGAAGCACAGATACGCAGTATTTT
TRBJ2-7 - - TRBV6-5 CASTPTTLSYEQYF TGTGCCAGCACCCCTACCACTTTATCCTACGAGCAGTACTTC
TRBJ1-2 - - TRBV29-1 CSPGVGYTF TGCAGCCCCGGGGTCGGCTACACCTTC
TRBJ2-5 few TRBD1 TRBV11-2 CASSSRTGVETQYF TGTGCCAGCAGCTCAAGGACAGGGGTGGAGACCCAGTACTTC
TRBJ2-7 - - TRBV19 CASTDRMGAEQYF TGTGCCAGTACCGATCGGATGGGGGCGGAACAGTACTTC
TRBJ1-1 - - TRBV5-6 CASSLGLGLFGTEAFF TGTGCCAGCAGCTTGGGTCTGGGGCTCTTCGGGACTGAAGCTTTCTTT
TRBJ2-3 - TRBD1 TRBV7-3 CASSRQGASTDTQYF TGTGCCAGCAGCCGACAGGGGGCTAGCACAGATACGCAGTATTTT
TRBJ1-5 - - TRBV30 CAWSYQGGQPQHF TGTGCCTGGAGCTATCAGGGAGGTCAGCCCCAGCATTTT
TRBJ2-1 - TRBD2 TRBV5-1 CAGSLMTSGGNEQFF TGCGCCGGCAGCTTGATGACTAGCGGGGGCAATGAGCAGTTCTTC
TRBJ2-7 - TRBD1 TRBV9 CASSVGSQGAYEQYF TGTGCCAGCAGCGTAGGCTCCCAGGGGGCCTACGAGCAGTACTTC
TRBJ2-3 few - TRBV7-9 CASSLGLAWTDTQYF TGTGCCAGCAGCTTAGGTCTAGCGTGGACAGATACGCAGTATTTT
TRBJ2-5 - - TRBV6-5 CASSYSGAQETQYF TGTGCCAGCAGTTACTCGGGAGCGCAAGAGACCCAGTACTTC
TRBJ2-4 - - TRBV29-1 CSVKQGGGDIQYF TGCAGCGTGAAGCAAGGGGGAGGGGACATTCAGTACTTC
TRBJ2-7 - TRBD2 TRBV11-2 CASSLGPAGQTYEQYF TGTGCCAGCAGCTTAGGCCCAGCGGGGCAAACCTACGAGCAGTACTTC
TRBJ1-2 once TRBD1 TRBV6-5 CASSYDEQGANGYTF TGTGCCAGCAGTTACGACGAACAGGGGGCCAATGGCTACACCTTC
TRBJ2-5 - TRBD1 TRBV18 CASSPLLGTGQETQYF TGTGCCAGCTCACCCCTACTCGGGACAGGGCAAGAGACCCAGTACTTC
TRBJ2-1 - TRBD1 TRBV19 CASSRQGRGYNEQFF TGTGCCAGTAGTCGACAGGGGAGAGGGTACAATGAGCAGTTCTTC
TRBJ2-1 few TRBD2 TRBV29-1 CSVALSGAGLQFNEQFF TGCAGCGTTGCCCTATCAGGAGCGGGACTACAATTCAATGAGCAGTTCTTC
TRBJ2-2 - - TRBV5-1 CASRLTSTGELFF TGCGCCAGCCGTCTTACTAGCACCGGGGAGCTGTTTTTT
TRBJ1-2 - - TRBV6-5 CASSYGTHYGYTF TGTGCCAGCAGTTACGGGACTCACTATGGCTACACCTTC
TRBJ1-5 - - TRBV4-2 CASSPGTNSNQPQHF TGTGCCAGCAGCCCCGGGACAAATAGCAATCAGCCCCAGCATTTT
TRBJ1-1 - - TRBV10-3 CAISPGVGNTEAFF TGTGCCATCAGTCCCGGTGTCGGGAACACTGAAGCTTTCTTT